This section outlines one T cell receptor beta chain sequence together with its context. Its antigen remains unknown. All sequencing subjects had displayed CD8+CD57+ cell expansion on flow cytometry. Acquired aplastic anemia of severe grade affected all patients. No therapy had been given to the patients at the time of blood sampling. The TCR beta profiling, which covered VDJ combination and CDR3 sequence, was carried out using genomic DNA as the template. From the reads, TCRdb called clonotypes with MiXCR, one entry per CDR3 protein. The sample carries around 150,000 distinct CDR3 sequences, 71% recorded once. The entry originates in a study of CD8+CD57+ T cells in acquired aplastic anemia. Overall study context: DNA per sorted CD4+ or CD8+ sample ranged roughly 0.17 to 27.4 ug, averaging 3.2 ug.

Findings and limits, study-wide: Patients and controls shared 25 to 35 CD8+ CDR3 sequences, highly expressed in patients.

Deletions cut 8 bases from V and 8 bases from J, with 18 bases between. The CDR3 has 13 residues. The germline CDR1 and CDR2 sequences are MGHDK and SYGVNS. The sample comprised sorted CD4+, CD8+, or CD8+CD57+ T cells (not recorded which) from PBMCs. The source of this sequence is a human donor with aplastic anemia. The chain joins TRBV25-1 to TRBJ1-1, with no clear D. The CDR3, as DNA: TGTGCCAGCTCACCACCCGGGAGACCCGAAGCTTTCTTT. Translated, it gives CASSPPGRPEAFF.